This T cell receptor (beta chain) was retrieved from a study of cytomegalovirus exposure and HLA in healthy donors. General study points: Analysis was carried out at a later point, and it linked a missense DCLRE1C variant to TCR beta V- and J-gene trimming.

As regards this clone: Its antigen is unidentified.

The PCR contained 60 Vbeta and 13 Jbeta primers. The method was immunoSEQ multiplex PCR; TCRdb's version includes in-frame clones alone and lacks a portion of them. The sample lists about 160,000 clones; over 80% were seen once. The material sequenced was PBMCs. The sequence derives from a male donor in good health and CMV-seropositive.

In nucleotides, the CDR3 is TGTGCCAGCAGCGTAGCCGTCGGTCAGCCCCAGCATTTT. Translating gives CASSVAVGQPQHF. The J gene is TRBJ1-5, the V gene TRBV9; no clear D gene. Looked up from germline, CDR1 is SGDLS and CDR2 is YYNGEE. Trimming removed 0 bases from V and 6 bases from J, with 7 bases in between. The CDR3 spans 13 residues. The full variable domain, with the rest looked up from reference TRBV9 and TRBJ1-5, is DSGVTQTPKHLITATGQRVTLRCSPRSGDLSVYWYQQSLDQGLQFLIQYYNGEERAKGNILERFSAQQFPDLHSELNLSSLELGDSALYFCASSVAVGQPQHFGDGTRLSIL.